Reported below is one T cell receptor (beta chain). What it recognizes is unknown. A much bigger clone sits one base away, suggesting this may be a read error. TCRdb independently ran MiXCR on the PCR reads; one entry per CDR3 protein. This table holds around 7,800 distinct CDR3 sequences, 35% found once. In germline, CDR1 is SEHNR, CDR2 FQNEAQ (reference sequence). This CDR3 spans 14 amino acids. The data were taken from a study of molecular identifiers for immune sequencing clone quantification. Points from the study as a whole: Spike-in Jurkat TCR RNA from a single cell reportedly registered among about a million naive cells.

The chain joins TRBV7-9 to TRBJ2-5, with TRBD1 matching over 9 bases. The specimen was naive CD8+ T cells from blood, with Jurkat cell RNA spiked in. As for subset: FACS-sorted CD8+CD4-CCR7+CD45RA+ naive T cells. This TCR was sampled from a human donor in good health. Some libraries in this study had Jurkat cell RNA spiked in. CDR3 residues: CASSSGQGQETQCF. For the CDR3, the DNA is TGTGCCAGCAGCTCGGGACAGGGCCAAGAGACCCAGTGCTTC. The full variable domain, completed using reference TRBV7-9 and TRBJ2-5, is DTGVSQNPRHKITKRGQNVTFRCDPISEHNRLYWYRQTLGQGPEFLTYFQNEAQLEKSRLLSDRFSAERPKGSFSTLEIQRTEQGDSAMYLCASSSGQGQETQCFGPGTRLLVL.